A selection of T cell receptor beta chains follows, all from one sample in a study of control samples from healthy donors and cancer patients. TCRdb's table, derived via immunoSEQ multiplex PCR, lists solely in-frame clones and lacks some. Of approximately 150,000 clones listed, under 95% were seen once; the top ten hold about 5.8%. Sequencing was performed on blood. All receptors derive from a man younger than 35 in good health. Each CDR3 is given with its conserved first and last residue. Fields, in order: clone size, J gene, V gene, D gene, CDR3 protein, CDR3 DNA. D genes are given only for firm matches. Size values are once, few and many counts, or a class for expanded clones, and some rows have none.

-,TRBJ1-4,TRBV2,-,CAGRQTTNEKLFF,TGTGCCGGCCGACAGACAACTAATGAAAAACTGTTTTTT
once,TRBJ1-4,TRBV3-1/TRBV3-2,-,CASSQGATLAGLFF,TGTGCCAGCAGCCAAGGAGCGACTCTGGCGGGACTGTTTTTT
-,TRBJ2-3,TRBV2,-,CASSVRVDTQYF,TGTGCCAGCAGTGTACGGGTTGATACGCAGTATTTT
-,TRBJ2-1,TRBV7-9,-,CASSPIGTYNEQFF,TGTGCCAGCAGCCCCATTGGGACGTACAATGAGCAGTTCTTC
-,TRBJ1-5,TRBV27,TRBD1,CARGTGERFLEPQHF,TGTGCCAGGGGGACAGGGGAGCGCTTTTTGGAGCCCCAGCATTTT
-,TRBJ2-1,TRBV5-1,TRBD1,CASSSWGQGGGEQFF,TGCGCCAGCAGCTCCTGGGGACAGGGAGGTGGTGAGCAGTTCTTC
-,TRBJ2-3,TRBV11-3,-,CASSRGSVVLDTQYF,TGTGCCAGCAGCCGGGGGAGCGTGGTGCTAGATACGCAGTATTTT
once,TRBJ2-5,TRBV29-1,-,CSAPLGPETQYF,TGCAGCGCCCCCCTCGGTCCGGAGACCCAGTACTTC
once,TRBJ2-3,TRBV9,TRBD1,CASSVRQGVTDTQYF,TGTGCCAGCAGCGTAAGACAGGGGGTCACAGATACGCAGTATTTT
-,TRBJ2-7,TRBV6-5,-,CASSRQSGFSEQYF,TGTGCCAGCAGTCGACAATCAGGGTTTTCCGAGCAGTACTTC
-,TRBJ1-6,TRBV19,-,CASSDRDSANSPLHF,TGTGCCAGTAGCGACCGGGACTCAGCTAATTCACCCCTCCACTTT
-,TRBJ2-3,TRBV4-1,TRBD2,CASSQGILRASGHTDTQYF,TGCGCCAGCAGCCAAGGCATCTTGAGGGCTAGCGGACACACAGATACGCAGTATTTT
-,TRBJ2-3,TRBV11-2,TRBD1,CASRQGVTTDTQYF,TGTGCCAGCCGACAGGGGGTTACCACAGATACGCAGTATTTT
-,TRBJ2-2,TRBV7-2,TRBD2,CASDRRRGVANTGELFF,TGTGCCAGCGATCGGAGGCGGGGGGTGGCGAACACCGGGGAGCTGTTTTTT
once,TRBJ1-5,TRBV5-6,-,CASSGKDNQPQHF,TGTGCCAGCAGCGGGAAGGACAATCAGCCCCAGCATTTT
-,TRBJ1-6,TRBV9,-,CASSEGTPNNSPLHF,TGTGCCAGCAGCGAGGGGACACCTAATAATTCACCCCTCCACTTT
-,TRBJ1-1,TRBV7-9,-,CASRSGGDTEAFF,TGTGCCAGCAGATCGGGAGGGGACACTGAAGCTTTCTTT
-,TRBJ2-3,TRBV11-3,-,CASSLDTSYSTDTQYF,TGTGCCAGCAGCTTAGATACCTCCTATAGCACAGATACGCAGTATTTT
once,TRBJ2-7,TRBV7-2,-,CASSLEVPYEQYF,TGTGCCAGCAGCTTAGAAGTTCCCTACGAGCAGTACTTC
-,TRBJ1-4,TRBV2,TRBD1,CASSAHRGRAEKLFF,TGTGCCAGCAGTGCCCACAGGGGGCGGGCTGAAAAACTGTTTTTT
-,TRBJ2-7,TRBV2,-,CASSRGTVYEQYF,TGTGCCAGCAGCCGCGGGACAGTCTACGAGCAGTACTTC
-,TRBJ1-1,TRBV7-2,-,CASSLLTANTEAFF,TGTGCCAGCAGCTTACTAACAGCGAACACTGAAGCTTTCTTT
-,TRBJ1-4,TRBV6-6,TRBD1,CASSSTGERHEKLFF,TGTGCCAGCAGTTCCACAGGGGAGAGGCATGAAAAACTGTTTTTT
-,TRBJ1-4,TRBV5-6,TRBD1,CASSPGQGYEKLFF,TGTGCCAGCAGCCCCGGACAGGGGTATGAAAAACTGTTTTTT
-,TRBJ1-3,TRBV24-1,TRBD1,CATSDGQGFAVGTIYF,TGTGCCACCAGTGACGGACAGGGCTTCGCAGTCGGCACCATATATTTT
-,TRBJ2-3,TRBV12-3/TRBV12-4,-,CASSPMGDTQYF,TGTGCCAGCAGTCCGATGGGAGATACGCAGTATTTT
-,TRBJ1-3,TRBV5-6,-,CASSFRAGNTIYF,TGTGCCAGCAGCTTCAGGGCTGGAAACACCATATATTTT
once,TRBJ1-3,TRBV19,-,CVTASYPERGNTIYF,TGTGTCACCGCTTCCTATCCCGAGAGGGGAAACACCATATATTTT
-,TRBJ2-5,TRBV20-1,-,CSASTAAELGETQYF,TGCAGTGCTAGTACTGCGGCCGAACTGGGGGAGACCCAGTACTTC
-,TRBJ1-1,TRBV7-8,-,CASSLGQGRLNTEAFF,TGTGCCAGCAGCTTAGGTCAGGGAAGATTGAACACTGAAGCTTTCTTT
-,TRBJ2-5,TRBV9,TRBD1,CASSSHDGGQGRETQYF,TGTGCCAGCAGCTCACACGACGGGGGACAGGGCAGAGAGACCCAGTACTTC
-,TRBJ1-1,TRBV4-2,-,CASSQADGGGTEAFF,TGTGCCAGCAGCCAAGCGGATGGTGGCGGCACTGAAGCTTTCTTT
-,TRBJ1-4,TRBV11-2,-,CASSARGSGVVNEKLFF,TGTGCCAGCAGCGCTCGGGGCTCGGGAGTGGTTAATGAAAAACTGTTTTTT
-,TRBJ2-1,TRBV5-6,-,CASSLSRKGDEQFF,TGTGCCAGCAGCTTATCGAGAAAGGGGGATGAGCAGTTCTTC
-,TRBJ1-4,TRBV29-1,-,CSVRWGATNEKLFF,TGCAGCGTTAGGTGGGGGGCAACTAATGAAAAACTGTTTTTT
once,TRBJ1-2,TRBV27,-,CASRPPGRDYGYTF,TGTGCCAGCAGACCCCCGGGGAGGGACTATGGCTACACCTTC
-,TRBJ1-3,TRBV3-1/TRBV3-2,-,CASSQQGGSGNTIYF,TGTGCCAGCAGCCAACAAGGGGGATCTGGAAACACCATATATTTT
-,TRBJ1-5,TRBV5-1,-,CASSPGRGDSNQPQHF,TGCGCCAGCAGTCCAGGGAGGGGGGATAGCAATCAGCCCCAGCATTTT
-,TRBJ2-2,TRBV2,-,CASDPEGPTSTGELFF,TGTGCCAGCGATCCCGAGGGCCCAACTAGCACCGGGGAGCTGTTTTTT
-,TRBJ1-1,TRBV25-1,-,CASSEYGGVDAFF,TGTGCCAGCAGTGAATATGGTGGGGTGGATGCTTTCTTT
-,TRBJ2-7,TRBV9,TRBD1,CASSVRAGGAYEQYF,TGTGCCAGCAGCGTAAGGGCAGGGGGCGCCTACGAGCAGTACTTC
-,TRBJ2-7,TRBV29-1,TRBD1,CSVRQGNSEQYF,TGCAGCGTAAGACAGGGTAACAGCGAGCAGTACTTC
-,TRBJ2-5,TRBV6-6,-,CASGQETQYF,TGTGCCAGCGGTCAAGAGACCCAGTACTTC
-,TRBJ1-1,TRBV25-1,-,CASSERTGENTEAFF,TGTGCCAGCAGTGAACGTACCGGAGAGAACACTGAAGCTTTCTTT
-,TRBJ2-1,TRBV10-1,TRBD2,CASSASGGNNEQFF,TGCGCCAGCAGTGCTAGCGGGGGTAACAATGAGCAGTTCTTC
-,TRBJ2-2,TRBV4-2,TRBD2,CASSRNSGTSLTGELFF,TGTGCCAGCAGCCGAAACTCCGGGACTAGTCTTACCGGGGAGCTGTTTTTT
-,TRBJ1-4,TRBV4-1,-,CASSRSSGLGEKLFF,TGCGCCAGCAGCCGCTCTTCGGGGCTTGGTGAAAAACTGTTTTTT
once,TRBJ2-7,TRBV6-6,-,CASSYAGTQGKDEQYF,TGTGCCAGCAGTTACGCCGGGACTCAGGGGAAGGACGAGCAGTACTTC
-,TRBJ1-6,TRBV2,TRBD1,CASSDQGQFNSPLHF,TGTGCCAGCAGTGATCAGGGACAGTTTAATTCACCCCTCCACTTT
-,TRBJ1-2,TRBV19,-,CASADRLYGYTF,TGTGCCAGTGCCGACAGGCTCTATGGCTACACCTTC
-,TRBJ2-1,TRBV6-9,TRBD2,CASSSSGGAREQFF,TGTGCCAGCAGTTCAAGCGGGGGGGCCCGGGAGCAGTTCTTC
-,TRBJ2-7,TRBV30,-,CAWSDQASEQYF,TGTGCCTGGAGTGATCAGGCCTCCGAGCAGTACTTC
-,TRBJ2-5,TRBV28,-,CASSSETQYF,TGTGCCAGCAGTTCCGAGACCCAGTACTTC
-,TRBJ1-1,TRBV27,-,CASSLARATEAFF,TGTGCCAGCAGTTTAGCCAGGGCGACTGAAGCTTTCTTT
-,TRBJ2-7,TRBV12-3/TRBV12-4,-,CASSGGGAYEQYF,TGTGCCAGCAGTGGGGGCGGGGCCTACGAGCAGTACTTC
-,TRBJ2-7,TRBV6-5,-,CASSPRLSEQYF,TGTGCCAGCAGTCCGCGTTTATCAGAGCAGTACTTC
-,TRBJ2-2,TRBV9,-,CASSVAAEELFF,TGTGCCAGCAGCGTAGCCGCGGAGGAGCTGTTTTTT
-,TRBJ2-4,TRBV6-6,TRBD2,CASSRPRSGSLESKNIQYF,TGTGCCAGCAGTCGCCCCCGGAGCGGGAGTCTCGAGAGCAAAAACATTCAGTACTTC
-,TRBJ2-7,TRBV29-1,-,CSVASGEQYF,TGCAGCGTTGCCTCCGGGGAGCAGTACTTC
-,TRBJ1-2,TRBV2,-,CASSNLLGYGYTF,TGTGCCAGCTCAAATCTGCTTGGCTATGGCTACACCTTC